These T cell receptor beta chains were read from a single sample in a study of blood T cells in healthy people across ages. Using its own MiXCR run on the 5' RACE reads, TCRdb lists one record per CDR3 protein. Among hundreds of thousands of distinct CDR3 sequences, about 28% were seen once, and the ten largest hold roughly a sixth. The sequenced material came from blood. The receptors derive from an elderly woman in good health. Both conserved end residues are part of each CDR3. The D gene is left open where the match is weak. The size entry is marked missing in some rows and otherwise reads once, few, many or a size class.

TRBV14	few	TRBJ1-1	.	TGTGCCAGCAGCCCTTACACGGGGGTACGCACTGAAGCTTTCTTT	CASSPYTGVRTEAFF
TRBV3-1	few	TRBJ1-2	.	TGTGCCAGCAGCCAAGAAATGGGACGGATAGCTAACTATGGCTACACCTTC	CASSQEMGRIANYGYTF
TRBV7-2	many	TRBJ2-3	TRBD1	TGTGCCAGCAGCCGACTTGACAGGGGGCGAAGCACAGATACGCAGTATTTT	CASSRLDRGRSTDTQYF
TRBV20-1	many	TRBJ2-7	TRBD2	TGCAGTGCCGAGTCCGGGACTAGCGGCCTATCCGAGCAGTACTTC	CSAESGTSGLSEQYF
TRBV20-1	.	TRBJ2-2	.	TGCAGCGGACTTACGAACACCGGGGAGCTGTTTTTT	CSGLTNTGELFF
TRBV12-3/TRBV12-4	.	TRBJ2-3	.	TGTGCCAGCAGTGCGGGACTCCCCACAGATACGGAGTATTTT	CASSAGLPTDTEYF
TRBV20-1	many	TRBJ2-7	TRBD2	TGCAGTGCTAGGGCGAGCGGGGCCCCCTACGAGCAGTACTTC	CSARASGAPYEQYF
TRBV7-2	many	TRBJ2-6	TRBD2	TGTGCCATCCCGGGGGGGCTTTTTACTGGGGCCAACGTCCTGACTTTC	CAIPGGLFTGANVLTF
TRBV5-5	.	TRBJ2-7	TRBD2	TGTGCCAGCAGCTTGAGTACTAGCGGGGGGTATGAGCAGTACTTC	CASSLSTSGGYEQYF
TRBV4-3	.	TRBJ1-5	TRBD1	TGCGTCAGCAGCCCCGTATATAGGGGGCGAAAGGCAAACAACCAGCCCCAGCATTTT	CVSSPVYRGRKANNQPQHF
TRBV3-1	many	TRBJ2-7	.	TGTGCCAGCAGCCAAGGGGGCGCAAAAGTCGGCGAGCAGTACTTC	CASSQGGAKVGEQYF
TRBV13	.	TRBJ2-7	.	TGTGCCAGCAGCTTAGGGTCGGGGGAGGAGCAGTACTTC	CASSLGSGEEQYF
TRBV7-2	many	TRBJ2-7	TRBD1	TGTGCCAGCAGCAAAGGCCCCTTCTACCGGGACAGAACCCACGAGCAGTACTTC	CASSKGPFYRDRTHEQYF
TRBV7-6	.	TRBJ2-5	.	TGTGCCAGCAGCTTAGCCGTGTTGGAGACCCAGTACTTC	CASSLAVLETQYF
TRBV6-2/TRBV6-3	many	TRBJ2-1	.	TGTGCCAGCAGTTATATTGGCAGGACAGCGCCGGGTGAGCAGTTCTTC	CASSYIGRTAPGEQFF
TRBV20-1	many	TRBJ1-2	.	TGCAGTGCTTCACAGGGAGCTTCTAACTATGGCTACACCTTC	CSASQGASNYGYTF
TRBV24-1	.	TRBJ2-3	TRBD1	TGTGCCACCAGTGATCTGGACAGGGAAAGCACAGATACGCAGTATTTT	CATSDLDRESTDTQYF
TRBV15	.	TRBJ1-2	TRBD1	TGTGCCACCAGCGGGTGGGAGGGGGCGAATGGCTGCACCTTC	CATSGWEGANGCTF
TRBV5-1	once	TRBJ1-3	.	TGCGCCAGCAGCTTAGTTGTTGGGGGCTACGCTGGAAACACCATATATTTT	CASSLVVGGYAGNTIYF
TRBV6-2/TRBV6-3	.	TRBJ2-2	.	TGTGCCAGCAGAGGGCCCTCGCGAACATCCCGGGAGCGGTTTTTT	CASRGPSRTSRERFF
TRBV30	.	TRBJ1-5	.	TGTGCCTGGAGTGTAGCAGGTGGCAATACTCAGCCCCAGCATTTT	CAWSVAGGNTQPQHF
TRBV5-1	few	TRBJ2-2	TRBD2	TGCGCCAGCAGCTGGCGGGGACTAGCGGGGGTTCGCACCGGGGAGCTGTTTTTT	CASSWRGLAGVRTGELFF
TRBV6-2/TRBV6-3	many	TRBJ2-7	TRBD1	TGTGCCAGCAAAAGGACAGGGAAGAACGAGCAGTACTTC	CASKRTGKNEQYF
TRBV12-3/TRBV12-4	many	TRBJ1-2	.	TGTGCCAGCAGCCCTCAGGGAGGACTCGGCTACACCTTC	CASSPQGGLGYTF
TRBV4-2	.	TRBJ2-1	.	TGTGCCAGCAGCCAAGACTTCACTTCCTACAATGAGCAGTTCTTC	CASSQDFTSYNEQFF
TRBV2	.	TRBJ1-2	.	TGTGCCAGCACGATAGGTGTTTGCTATGGCTACACCTTC	CASTIGVCYGYTF
TRBV18	many	TRBJ2-1	.	TGTGCCAGCTCACCACAGGGGGGCGATGAGCAGTTCTTC	CASSPQGGDEQFF
TRBV20-1	many	TRBJ2-7	TRBD1	TGCAGTGCTAGAGACCCCAAAAAGACAGGGGCCTACGAGCAGTACTTC	CSARDPKKTGAYEQYF
TRBV3-1	.	TRBJ2-3	TRBD2	TGTGCCAGCAAACGACTAGCGGGGAGCCCAGATACGCTGTATTTT	CASKRLAGSPDTLYF
TRBV14	many	TRBJ2-7	TRBD1	TGTGCCAGCAGCCGATCAGACAGGGCGTTAGACGAGCAGTACTTC	CASSRSDRALDEQYF
TRBV3-1	many	TRBJ1-2	.	TGTGCCAGCAGCCCCCCGGGAGGGGGCTACACCTTC	CASSPPGGGYTF
TRBV6-5	many	TRBJ2-7	TRBD1	TGTGCCAGCAGGACAGGGGGCATCGGGTACGAGCAGTACTTC	CASRTGGIGYEQYF
TRBV7-2	.	TRBJ2-7	.	TGTGCCAGCAGCAGCGGTCCGGGGTACTACGAGCAGTACTTC	CASSSGPGYYEQYF
TRBV18	once	TRBJ1-5	TRBD1	TGTGCCAGCTCATCCGTGACAGGGGGCAGGGGACAGCCCCAGCATTTT	CASSSVTGGRGQPQHF
TRBV12-3/TRBV12-4	.	TRBJ2-3	.	TGTGCCAGCAGTTTCTCTAAAGGGGGAGCAGATGCGCAGTATTTT	CASSFSKGGADAQYF
TRBV7-2	.	TRBJ2-5	TRBD1	TGTGCCGGCAGCCTCCAGGGACAGGGGAACAATGAGCAGTACTTC	CAGSLQGQGNNEQYF
TRBV24-1	many	TRBJ1-2	.	TGTGCCACGTACAGCGGGTATGGCTACACCTTC	CATYSGYGYTF
TRBV7-9	many	TRBJ1-5	.	TGTGCCAGCAGCGTTAGCGGTCAGGACAATCAGCCCCAGCATTTT	CASSVSGQDNQPQHF
TRBV20-1	many	TRBJ1-1	.	TGCAGTGCTAGGGCCGCAGGGGCGTACACTGAAGCTTTCTTT	CSARAAGAYTEAFF
TRBV21-1	.	TRBJ2-7	.	TGTGCCAGCAGCAAAGTGGTGACACAAAAAATGAGATACGAGCAGTACTTC	CASSKVVTQKMRYEQYF
TRBV7-2	.	TRBJ1-1	.	TGTGCCAGCAGCCATCACTACACTGAAGCTTTCTTT	CASSHHYTEAFF
TRBV7-2	many	TRBJ1-6	TRBD1	TGTGCCAGCAGCTACGGGACAGGGCCCCTCCACTTT	CASSYGTGPLHF
TRBV7-2	few	TRBJ2-3	.	TGTGCCAGCAGCTTAGCGCCCGCGGGGGCGTATCGCACAGATACGCAGTATTTT	CASSLAPAGAYRTDTQYF
TRBV2	.	TRBJ2-7	TRBD1	TGTGCCAGCCGGGGGACAGGAAATTTAAGGCAGTACTTC	CASRGTGNLRQYF
TRBV20-1	many	TRBJ1-6	.	TGCAGTGCTAGAGTATCGGCAGGGCAGCCCAATTCACCCCTCCACTTT	CSARVSAGQPNSPLHF
TRBV29-1	many	TRBJ2-7	TRBD1	TGCAGCGTCCGGACAGGGCCCTCGGACGAGCAGTACTTC	CSVRTGPSDEQYF
TRBV6-6	few	TRBJ2-2	.	TGTGCCAGCAGTTACCGTCGACAGACCAACACCGGGGAGCTGTTTTTT	CASSYRRQTNTGELFF
TRBV25-1	many	TRBJ2-5	.	TGTGCCAGCAGGATCACAGGGCGAAGAGAGGCCCAGTACTTC	CASRITGRREAQYF
TRBV27	.	TRBJ2-5	TRBD2	TGTGCCAGCAGGATACGGACTAGCGGTCAAGAGACCCAGTACTTC	CASRIRTSGQETQYF
TRBV4-3	.	TRBJ2-7	.	TGCGCCAGCAGCCAAGATCTAGGACACAACAATGAGCAGTACTTC	CASSQDLGHNNEQYF